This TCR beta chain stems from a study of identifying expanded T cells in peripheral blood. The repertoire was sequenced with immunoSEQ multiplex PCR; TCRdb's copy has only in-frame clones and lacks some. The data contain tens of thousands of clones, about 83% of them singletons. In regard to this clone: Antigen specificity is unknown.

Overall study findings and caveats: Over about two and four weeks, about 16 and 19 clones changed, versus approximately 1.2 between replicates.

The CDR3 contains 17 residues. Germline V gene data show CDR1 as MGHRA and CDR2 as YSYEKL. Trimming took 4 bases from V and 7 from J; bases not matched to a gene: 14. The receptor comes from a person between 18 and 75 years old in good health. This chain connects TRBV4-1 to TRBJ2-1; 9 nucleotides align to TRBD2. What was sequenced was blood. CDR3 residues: CASSLLWGSGRGNEQFF. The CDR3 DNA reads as TGCGCCAGCAGCCTCCTGTGGGGTAGCGGGAGAGGGAATGAGCAGTTCTTC.